This TCR beta chain was identified in a study of blood T cell repertoires in COVID-19 (TCRdb year 2020). A note on the overall study: Samples covering the acute and convalescent phases of COVID-19 were provided by collaborators in the United States, Italy and Spain. Where HLA class I and class II types were available, the types were taken from metadata supplied by the sample provider, not from assay-based typing. Sample metadata almost always included a de-identified subject ID, COVID-19 status, age in years and sex. The material from the prospective study consisted of cDNA or gDNA derived from T cells, B-cell-depleted T cells, or PBMCs. Deeply sampled blood TCRbeta repertoires from subjects exposed to, actively infected with, or recovered from COVID-19 were included in the dataset. The repertoires were made available in a free public database intended to serve as a resource for research on the immune response to SARS-CoV-2. Samples came from the ongoing ImmuneRACE study (first 160 participants) plus 1,254 subjects from 6 global collaborators.

About this clone itself: Its antigen remains unidentified. Base qualities are not at hand, and no much larger clone is one base apart.

In the germline V gene (reference sequence), CDR1 corresponds to MNHEY and CDR2 to SMNVEV. From its cysteine to its phenylalanine, the CDR3 spans 16 amino acids. Of the read, only the CDR3 DNA is kept; its 48 bases are in frame from base 1. The V end gives up 2 bases and the J end 6 bases, leaving 7 bases in the junction not matched to a gene. The collaborating institutions used their own protocols to collect whole blood in K2EDTA tubes. For TCRbeta analysis, collaborator samples were shipped as frozen whole blood, as isolated PBMCs, or as DNA extracted from either sample type. TCRbeta CDR3 regions were amplified from genomic DNA using the immunoSEQ Assay, a bias-controlled multiplex PCR. The published analysis was carried out like this. Within the assay, amplification of reference gene primers was used to estimate how many nucleated cells each sample contained. To quantify the absolute abundance of each unique TCRbeta CDR3 rearrangement, sequence reads were collapsed and filtered. For each sample, productive Simpson clonality was calculated as the square root of Simpson's diversity index over productive rearrangements. The immuneACCESS repertoire file appears here via TCRdb, limited to in-frame rearrangements. These files lack a portion of the clones; in checked studies, under half of the deficit traces to unresolved V genes, and the cause of the others is not known. Clone size and V and J calls were adopted from that table, with D and trimming inferred from the DNA. This sample comprises 70,000 or so clones, under 85% of them detected only once. 15% to 20% of the sample lies in the top ten.

General conclusions and limits of the study: Clinical and demographic metadata were provided uncurated, with the amount varying by source and participant.

The sequenced sample consisted of peripheral blood. The sequence was obtained from a man aged 60 to 69 with acute or convalescent COVID-19. The chain is made from TRBV27 and TRBJ2-2; 9 central nucleotides agree with TRBD2. The CDR3 has the sequence CASSLGRGGSAGELFF. DNA sequence: TGTGCCAGCAGTTTAGGGCGGGGGGGCTCCGCCGGGGAGCTGTTTTTT.